The T cell receptor (beta chain) described here comes from a study of spatial heterogeneity in lung cancer. TCRdb processed the 5' RACE reads anew with MiXCR; each CDR3 protein has one entry. The sample yields several thousand distinct CDR3 sequences, roughly 5% seen once. The CDR3 contains 13 residues. The sample's time point: sample taken at primary tumor resection. This clonotype is judged medium-sized (0.01 to 0.1%). Material: normal lung tissue next to the tumor, obtained at surgery. The receptor was derived from a female donor with early-stage non-small cell lung cancer. This sequence joins TRBV21-1 and TRBJ2-7. TRBV21-1 counts as a pseudogene. This chain's CDR3 is CASSKTDGVEQYF. The CDR3 region has the DNA TGTGCCAGCAGCAAGACGGACGGAGTCGAGCAGTACTTC.